The next 14 T cell receptor beta chains were all read from a single sample in a study of pediatric ulcerative colitis. Clones were sequenced by immunoSEQ multiplex PCR, and TCRdb holds only the in-frame ones, with some missing. The repertoire holds around 68,000 clones, with around 80% as singletons. Sequenced material: blood. These receptors were collected from a boy between 10 and 17 years old with moderate ulcerative colitis.

The V gene is TRBV27, the J gene TRBJ2-7; D is possibly TRBD1 or TRBD2 (5 bases each). The CDR3 has 14 residues. Deletions cut 5 bases from V and 2 bases from J, with 13 bases between. Per the germline V gene, CDR1 is MNHEY and CDR2 is SMNVEV (reference sequence). CDR3 in amino acids: CASSRWGKAYEQYF. The CDR3 nucleotides are TGTGCCAGCAGTAGATGGGGGAAGGCCTACGAGCAGTACTTC.

This clone was detected once. The chain recombines TRBV29-1 with TRBJ2-2; D is unclear. The V gene lost 3 bases and the J gene lost 0 bases, with 8 bases spanning the gap. The CDR3 is 14 residues long. The germline V gene encodes CDR1 SQVTM and CDR2 ANQGSEA. Here the CDR3 reads CSVDPEANTGELFF. CDR3 in DNA: TGCAGCGTTGACCCTGAAGCGAACACCGGGGAGCTGTTTTTT.

The rearrangement links TRBV2 to TRBJ1-4, with D unclear. The CDR3 has 15 amino acids. Between the trimmed V and J ends, which lost 3 bases and 3 bases, there was a span of 11 bases. The germline gives CDR1 SNHLY, CDR2 FYNNEI. In nucleotides, the CDR3 is TGTGCCAGCAGTGATCTGGACGGAGCTAATGAAAAACTGTTTTTT. Amino acids: CASSDLDGANEKLFF. Variable domain in full (rest from reference TRBV2 and TRBJ1-4): EPEVTQTPSHQVTQMGQEVILRCVPISNHLYFYWYRQILGQKVEFLVSFYNNEISEKSEIFDDQFSVERPDGSNFTLKIRSTKLEDSAMYFCASSDLDGANEKLFFGSGTQLSVL.

The V call is TRBV7-8, the J call TRBJ2-5, with D tentatively TRBD1 (7 bases). The germline gives CDR1 SGHVS, CDR2 FQNEAQ. Trimming took off 5 bases at V and 5 bases at J, with 12 bases between the two ends. CDR3 length: 13 amino acids. As DNA, the CDR3 is TGTGCCAGCAGCCTTCCAGGGGGGGAGACCCAGTACTTC. It is translated as CASSLPGGETQYF.

The V gene is TRBV27, the J gene TRBJ1-2; a possible D gene is TRBD1 (5 bases). This CDR3 contains 14 residues. The V end lost 5 bases, the J end lost 4 bases, and 14 bases lay between the germline ends. From germline, CDR1 is MNHEY and CDR2 SMNVEV (reference sequence). The CDR3 coding sequence is TGTGCCAGCAGTGGGGCAGGGATAGGCTATGGCTACACCTTC. It translates to CASSGAGIGYGYTF.

J is TRBJ1-3 and V is TRBV15, with 7 bases lining up with TRBD1. With 1 base clipped from V and 7 bases from J, the junction kept 10 bases outside the gene matches. CDR3 length: 16 amino acids. CDR1 and CDR2 (germline): LNHNV, YYDKDF (reference sequence). The CDR3 nucleotides read TGTGCCACCAGCAGAGGGGCGGGACAGCAGAAGAACACCATATATTTT. This translates into CATSRGAGQQKNTIYF.

This clone appeared once. The chain employs TRBV11-2 and TRBJ2-2; D is possibly TRBD2 (6 bases). The CDR3 is 16 amino acids. Germline V gives CDR1 SGHAT, CDR2 FQNNGV. Trimming took off 5 bases at V and 0 bases at J, with 13 bases between the two ends. The CDR3 coding sequence is TGTGCCAGCAGCCCGGCGGGGCGGGCGAACACCGGGGAGCTGTTTTTT. Its translation: CASSPAGRANTGELFF.

V usage is TRBV2 and J usage is TRBJ1-2; 7 bases map to TRBD1. Germline V gene lookup returns CDR1 SNHLY and CDR2 FYNNEI. This CDR3 contains 12 residues. After removal of 9 bases from V and 4 bases from J, the junction contained 5 bases not matched to a gene. CDR3: CARYDRVYGYTF. CDR3 DNA sequence: TGTGCCAGATACGACAGGGTCTATGGCTACACCTTC.

DNA for the CDR3: TGTGCCAGCAGCTTAAGACAGGGCGACGAGCAGTACTTC. This translates into CASSLRQGDEQYF. The rearrangement joins TRBV7-3 to TRBJ2-7; the match to TRBD1 covers 7 bases. After removal of 1 base from V and 5 bases from J, the junction contained 2 bases not matched to a gene. Germline values: CDR1 SGHTA, CDR2 FQGTGA. CDR3 length equals 13 residues.

A few counts support this clone. The chain recombines TRBV29-1 with TRBJ1-1, with D perhaps TRBD1 (5 bases). V was shortened by 4 bases and J by 5 bases, with 14 bases between the two germline ends. Germline V gene lookup returns CDR1 SQVTM and CDR2 ANQGSEA. This CDR3 spans 13 amino acids. The CDR3 sequence is CSVGHGQGTEAFF. The CDR3 DNA reads TGCAGCGTTGGCCATGGGCAGGGAACTGAAGCTTTCTTT.

The chain couples TRBV5-4 to TRBJ1-2, with 8 bases matching TRBD1. The CDR3 covers 16 residues. Trimming cost V 4 bases and J 4 bases; bases outside gene matches: 12. Germline loops: CDR1 SGHNT, CDR2 YYREEE (reference sequence). The CDR3 sequence is CASSPPLRQGSYGYTF. CDR3 nucleotides: TGTGCCAGCAGCCCCCCCTTGCGACAGGGGTCCTATGGCTACACCTTC.

The V and J genes are TRBV27 and TRBJ2-7; 12 bases map to TRBD2. The CDR3 runs to 15 residues. Germline V CDR1 and CDR2: MNHEY, SMNVEV (reference sequence). With 2 bases clipped from V and 5 bases from J, the junction kept 4 bases outside the gene matches. For the CDR3, the DNA is TGTGCCAGCAGTTTACTAGCGGGAGGGTCGGACGAGCAGTACTTC. Translating it yields CASSLLAGGSDEQYF.

This clone has more than one count but fewer than ten. The genes are TRBV9 and TRBJ1-4; 8 nucleotides line up with TRBD1. The V gene end was trimmed by 6 bases and the J gene end by 3 bases; junction bases not matched to a gene: 7. Germline V lookup: CDR1 SGDLS, CDR2 YYNGEE. The CDR3 spans 15 residues. CDR3 coding DNA: TGTGCCAGCACCAGGGGGCGAAACTCTAATGAAAAACTGTTTTTT. It codes for CASTRGRNSNEKLFF.

This clone was recorded a few times. V gene TRBV4-1 combines with J gene TRBJ2-7; 8 bases agree with TRBD1. Germline V gene lookup returns CDR1 MGHRA and CDR2 YSYEKL. After removal of 4 bases from V and 2 bases from J, the junction contained 7 bases not matched to a gene. This CDR3 has 15 amino acids. The CDR3 DNA reads as TGCGCCAGCAGCCCCTCCGGGACAGGTGCCTACGAGCAGTACTTC. This sequence encodes CASSPSGTGAYEQYF.